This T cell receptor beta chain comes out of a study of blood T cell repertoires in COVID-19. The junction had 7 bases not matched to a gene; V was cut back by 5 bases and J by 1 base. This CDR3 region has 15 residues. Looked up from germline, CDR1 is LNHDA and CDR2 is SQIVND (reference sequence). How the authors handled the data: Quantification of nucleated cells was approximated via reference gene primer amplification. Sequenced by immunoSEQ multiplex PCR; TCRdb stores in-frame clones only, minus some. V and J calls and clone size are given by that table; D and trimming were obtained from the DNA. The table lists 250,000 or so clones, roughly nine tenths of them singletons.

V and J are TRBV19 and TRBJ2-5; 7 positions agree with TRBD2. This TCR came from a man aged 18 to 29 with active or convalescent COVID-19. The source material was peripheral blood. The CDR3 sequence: CASSSERDLQETQYF. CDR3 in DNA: TGTGCCAGTAGTTCAGAGCGGGACCTCCAAGAGACCCAGTACTTC.